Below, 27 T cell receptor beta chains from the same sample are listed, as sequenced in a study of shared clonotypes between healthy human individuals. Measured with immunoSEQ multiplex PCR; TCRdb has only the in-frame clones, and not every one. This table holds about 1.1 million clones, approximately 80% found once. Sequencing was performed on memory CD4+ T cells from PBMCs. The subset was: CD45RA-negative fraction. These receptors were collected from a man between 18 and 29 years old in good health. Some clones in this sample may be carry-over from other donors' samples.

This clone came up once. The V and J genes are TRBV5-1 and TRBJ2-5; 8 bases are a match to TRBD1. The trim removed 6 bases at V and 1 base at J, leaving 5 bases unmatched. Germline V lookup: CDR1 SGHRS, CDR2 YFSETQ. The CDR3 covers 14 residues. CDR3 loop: CASTSQGAQETQYF. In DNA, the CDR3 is TGCGCCAGCACAAGCCAGGGGGCCCAAGAGACCCAGTACTTC.

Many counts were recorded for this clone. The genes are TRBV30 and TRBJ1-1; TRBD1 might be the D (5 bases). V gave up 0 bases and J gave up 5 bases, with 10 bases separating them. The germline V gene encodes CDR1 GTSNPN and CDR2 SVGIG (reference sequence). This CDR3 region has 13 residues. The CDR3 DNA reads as TGTGCCTGGAGTGTGGAATGGGGGACTGAAGCTTTCTTT. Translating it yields CAWSVEWGTEAFF.

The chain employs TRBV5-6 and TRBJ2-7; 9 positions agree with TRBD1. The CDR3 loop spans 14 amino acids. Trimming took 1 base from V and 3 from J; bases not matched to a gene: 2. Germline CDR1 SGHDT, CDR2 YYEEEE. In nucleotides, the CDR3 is TGTGCCAGCAGCTTGTGGGACAGGGACTACGAGCAGTACTTC. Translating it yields CASSLWDRDYEQYF. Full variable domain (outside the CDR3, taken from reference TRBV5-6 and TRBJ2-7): DAGVTQSPTHLIKTRGQQVTLRCSPKSGHDTVSWYQQALGQGPQFIFQYYEEEERQRGNFPDRFSGHQFPNYSSELNVNALLLGDSALYLCASSLWDRDYEQYFGPGTRLTVT.

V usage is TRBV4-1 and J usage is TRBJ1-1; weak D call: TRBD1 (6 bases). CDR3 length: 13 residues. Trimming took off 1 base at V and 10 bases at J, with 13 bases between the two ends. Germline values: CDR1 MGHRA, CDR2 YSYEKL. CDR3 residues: CASSQANRERAFF. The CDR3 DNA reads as TGCGCCAGCAGCCAAGCAAACAGGGAAAGAGCTTTCTTT.

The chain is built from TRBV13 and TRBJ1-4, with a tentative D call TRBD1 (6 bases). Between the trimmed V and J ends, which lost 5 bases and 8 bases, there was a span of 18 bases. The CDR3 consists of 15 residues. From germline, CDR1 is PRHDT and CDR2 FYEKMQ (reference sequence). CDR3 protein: CASSGLETGREKLFF. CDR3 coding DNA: TGTGCCAGCAGCGGACTGGAAACAGGGCGGGAAAAACTGTTTTTT.

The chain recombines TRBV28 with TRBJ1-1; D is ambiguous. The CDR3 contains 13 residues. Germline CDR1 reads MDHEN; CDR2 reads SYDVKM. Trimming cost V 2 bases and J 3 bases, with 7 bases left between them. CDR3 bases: TGTGCCAGCAGTTTAGGGAGATACACTGAAGCTTTCTTT. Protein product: CASSLGRYTEAFF.

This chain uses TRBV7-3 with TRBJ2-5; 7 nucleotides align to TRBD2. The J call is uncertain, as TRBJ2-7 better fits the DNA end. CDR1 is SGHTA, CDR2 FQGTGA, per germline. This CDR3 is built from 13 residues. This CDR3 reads CASSPDWGGEQYF. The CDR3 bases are TGTGCCAGCAGCCCCGATTGGGGGGGCGAGCAGTACTTC.

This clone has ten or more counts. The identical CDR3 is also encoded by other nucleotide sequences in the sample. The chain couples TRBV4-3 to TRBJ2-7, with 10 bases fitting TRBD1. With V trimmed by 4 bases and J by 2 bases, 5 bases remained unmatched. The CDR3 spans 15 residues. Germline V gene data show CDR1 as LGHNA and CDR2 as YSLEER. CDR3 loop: CASSRDGTGAYEQYF. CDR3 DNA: TGCGCCAGCAGCCGGGACGGGACAGGGGCCTACGAGCAGTACTTC.

The CDR3 sequence is CAWSYGAGNEGYF. CDR3 coding DNA: TGTGCCTGGAGCTATGGGGCTGGGAACGAGGGGTACTTC. V and J are TRBV30 and TRBJ2-7, with D perhaps matching TRBD1 or TRBD2 (5 bases each). Per the germline V gene, CDR1 is GTSNPN and CDR2 is SVGIG (reference sequence). Trimming took 3 bases from V and 12 from J, leaving 21 bases between them. The CDR3 totals 13 residues.

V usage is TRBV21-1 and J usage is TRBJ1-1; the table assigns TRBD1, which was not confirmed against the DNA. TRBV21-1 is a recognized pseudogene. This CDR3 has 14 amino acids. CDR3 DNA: TGTGCCAGCAGCAAAGGAAGGGGGCAGAATGAAGCTTTCTTT. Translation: CASSKGRGQNEAFF.

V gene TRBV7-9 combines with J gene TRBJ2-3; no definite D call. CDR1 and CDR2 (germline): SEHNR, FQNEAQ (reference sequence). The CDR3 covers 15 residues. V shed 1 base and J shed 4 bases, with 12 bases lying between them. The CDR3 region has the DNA TGTGCCAGCAGCTTAGAAGGCGGACGAGCAGATACGCAGTATTTT. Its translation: CASSLEGGRADTQYF.

The CDR3 spells CASSRGGSQYF. CDR3 nucleotide sequence: TGTGCCAGCAGCAGGGGGGGGTCCCAGTACTTC. The gene calls are TRBV11-1 and TRBJ2-5, with D perhaps TRBD2 (7 bases). The CDR3 totals 11 residues. The germline CDR1 and CDR2 sequences are SGHAT and FQDESV (reference sequence). Trimming removed 5 bases from V and 9 bases from J, with 10 bases in between.

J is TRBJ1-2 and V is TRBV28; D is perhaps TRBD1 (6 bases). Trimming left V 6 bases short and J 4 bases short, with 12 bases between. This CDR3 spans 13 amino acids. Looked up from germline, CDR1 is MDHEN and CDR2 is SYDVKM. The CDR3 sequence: CASRPQGSYGYTF. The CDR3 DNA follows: TGTGCCAGCAGACCACAGGGCAGCTATGGCTACACCTTC.

DNA of the CDR3: TGTGCCAGCAGTGAATCGGGAGTAGAGACCCAGTACTTC. This sequence encodes CASSESGVETQYF. The V and J genes are TRBV6-1 and TRBJ2-5; D may be TRBD2 (6 bases). Germline V CDR1 and CDR2: MNHNS, SASEGT. The length of the CDR3 is 13 residues. Trimming shortened V by 2 bases and J by 4 bases, and 8 bases separated the two germline ends.

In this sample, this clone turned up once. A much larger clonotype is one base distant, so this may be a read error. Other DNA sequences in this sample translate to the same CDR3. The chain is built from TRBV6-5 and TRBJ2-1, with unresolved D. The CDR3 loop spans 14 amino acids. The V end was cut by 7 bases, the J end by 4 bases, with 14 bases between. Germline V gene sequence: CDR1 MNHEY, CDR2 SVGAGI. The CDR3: CASTKFGSYNEQFF. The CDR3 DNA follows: TGTGCCAGCACGAAGTTTGGGTCTTACAATGAGCAGTTCTTC.

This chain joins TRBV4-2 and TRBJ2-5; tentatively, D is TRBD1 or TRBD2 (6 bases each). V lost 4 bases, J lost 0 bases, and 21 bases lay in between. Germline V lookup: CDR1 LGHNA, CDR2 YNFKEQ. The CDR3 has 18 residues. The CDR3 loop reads CASSLRGVAEGYQETQYF. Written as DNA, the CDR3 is TGTGCCAGCAGCCTTAGGGGGGTAGCGGAGGGGTACCAAGAGACCCAGTACTTC.

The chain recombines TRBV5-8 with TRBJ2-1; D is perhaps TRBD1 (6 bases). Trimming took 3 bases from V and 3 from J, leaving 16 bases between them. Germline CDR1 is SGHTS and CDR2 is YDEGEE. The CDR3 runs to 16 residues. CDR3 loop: CASSWAWGQYYNEQFF. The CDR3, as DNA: TGTGCCAGCAGCTGGGCGTGGGGACAATACTACAATGAGCAGTTCTTC.

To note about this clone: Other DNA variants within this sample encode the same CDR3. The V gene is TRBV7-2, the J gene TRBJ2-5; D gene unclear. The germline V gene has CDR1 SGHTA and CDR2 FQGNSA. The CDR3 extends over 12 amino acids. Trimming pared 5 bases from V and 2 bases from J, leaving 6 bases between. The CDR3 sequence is CASSLTQETQYF. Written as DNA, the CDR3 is TGTGCCAGCAGCCTGACACAAGAGACCCAGTACTTC.

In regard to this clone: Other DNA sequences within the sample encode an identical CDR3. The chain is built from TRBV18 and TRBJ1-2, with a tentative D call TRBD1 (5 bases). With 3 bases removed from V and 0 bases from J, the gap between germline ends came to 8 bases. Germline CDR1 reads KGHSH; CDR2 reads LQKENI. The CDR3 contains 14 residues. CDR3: CASSPQGTNYGYTF. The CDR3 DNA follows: TGTGCCAGCTCACCCCAGGGTACTAACTATGGCTACACCTTC.

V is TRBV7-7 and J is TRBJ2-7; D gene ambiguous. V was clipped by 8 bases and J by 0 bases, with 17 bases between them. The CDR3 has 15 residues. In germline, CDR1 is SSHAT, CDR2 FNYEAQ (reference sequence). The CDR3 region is CASSGVVGFSYEQYF. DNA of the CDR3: TGTGCCAGCTCAGGCGTCGTGGGGTTCTCCTACGAGCAGTACTTC.

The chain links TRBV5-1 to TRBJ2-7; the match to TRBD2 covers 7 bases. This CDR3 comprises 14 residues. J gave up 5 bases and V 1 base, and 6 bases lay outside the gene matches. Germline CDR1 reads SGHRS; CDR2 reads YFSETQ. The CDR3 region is CASSLREEYHEQYF. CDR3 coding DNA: TGCGCCAGCAGCTTGCGGGAGGAGTACCACGAGCAGTACTTC. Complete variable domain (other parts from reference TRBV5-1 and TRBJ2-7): KAGVTQTPRYLIKTRGQQVTLSCSPISGHRSVSWYQQTPGQGLQFLFEYFSETQRNKGNFPGRFSGRQFSNSRSEMNVSTLELGDSALYLCASSLREEYHEQYFGPGTRLTVT.

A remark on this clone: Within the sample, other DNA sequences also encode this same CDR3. CDR3 nucleotides: TGTGCCAGCTCACCACCGGGGAGCCAAGAGACCCAGTACTTC. Translation gives CASSPPGSQETQYF. This chain links TRBV18 with TRBJ2-5, with D tentatively TRBD2 (5 bases). The V gene lost 0 bases and the J gene lost 1 base, with 6 bases spanning the gap. Germline V gene lookup returns CDR1 KGHSH and CDR2 LQKENI. The CDR3 spans 14 residues.

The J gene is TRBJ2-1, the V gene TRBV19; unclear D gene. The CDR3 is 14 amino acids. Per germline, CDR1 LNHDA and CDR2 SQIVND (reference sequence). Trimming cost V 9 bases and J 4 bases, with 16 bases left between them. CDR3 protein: CASTPTQRYNEQFF. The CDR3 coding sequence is TGTGCCAGCACCCCGACGCAGAGATACAATGAGCAGTTCTTC.

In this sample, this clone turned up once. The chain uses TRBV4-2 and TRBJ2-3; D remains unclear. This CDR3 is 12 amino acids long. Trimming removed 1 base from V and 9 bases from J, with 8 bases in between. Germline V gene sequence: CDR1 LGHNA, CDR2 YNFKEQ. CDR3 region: CASSQGGWTQYF. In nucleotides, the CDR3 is TGTGCCAGCAGCCAAGGGGGATGGACGCAGTATTTT.

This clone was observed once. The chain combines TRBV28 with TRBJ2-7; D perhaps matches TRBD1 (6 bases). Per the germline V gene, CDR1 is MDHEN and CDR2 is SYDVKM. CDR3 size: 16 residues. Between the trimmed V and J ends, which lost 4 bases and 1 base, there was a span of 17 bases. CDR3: CASSWRGQSSSYEQYF. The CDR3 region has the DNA TGTGCCAGCAGTTGGCGCGGACAGTCGTCGTCCTACGAGCAGTACTTC.

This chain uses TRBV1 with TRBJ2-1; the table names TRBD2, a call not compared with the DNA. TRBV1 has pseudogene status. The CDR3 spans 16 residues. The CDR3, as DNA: TGCACCAGCAGGCGTAGGGGACTAGTCGTTGGTAATGAGCAGTTCTTC. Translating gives CTSRRRGLVVGNEQFF.

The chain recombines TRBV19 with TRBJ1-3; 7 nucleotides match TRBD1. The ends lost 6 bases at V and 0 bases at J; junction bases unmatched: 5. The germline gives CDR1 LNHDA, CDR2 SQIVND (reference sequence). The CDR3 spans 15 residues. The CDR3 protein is CASRSTGPSGNTIYF. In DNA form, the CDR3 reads TGTGCCAGTAGATCGACAGGGCCCTCTGGAAACACCATATATTTT.